These 18 T cell receptor beta chains originate from one sample sequenced in a study of patients and donors after allogeneic stem cell transplantation. From the RT-PCR reads, TCRdb called clonotypes with MiXCR, one entry per CDR3 protein. Among about 960,000 distinct CDR3 sequences listed, more than 15% were seen once. The material sequenced was blood, either unsorted or a sorted T cell fraction (not recorded which). The source is a human donor who was either an allogeneic HSCT recipient or a stem cell or donor lymphocyte infusion donor (not recorded which). It is not recorded whose cells these are; they may come from a transplant donor.

V and J are TRBV7-8 and TRBJ2-3; no clear D. From germline, CDR1 is SGHVS and CDR2 FQNEAQ. The V gene lost 0 bases and the J gene lost 1 base, with 14 bases spanning the gap. This CDR3 spans 17 amino acids. The CDR3 region is CASSLAMRIWGTDTQYF. The CDR3 DNA is TGTGCCAGCAGCTTAGCGATGAGGATATGGGGCACAGATACGCAGTATTTT.

This clonotype was detected only a few times. V usage is TRBV5-4 and J usage is TRBJ1-2, with a tentative D call TRBD1 (5 bases). Germline lookup yields CDR1 SGHNT and CDR2 YYREEE (reference sequence). V lost 4 bases, J lost 4 bases, and 14 bases lay in between. This CDR3 spans 14 amino acids. CDR3 nucleotide sequence: TGTGCCAGCAGCGCCCCGGGACCTCCCTATGGCTACACCTTC. Translated, it gives CASSAPGPPYGYTF.

The J gene is TRBJ2-1, the V gene TRBV7-2, with D possibly being TRBD2 (5 bases). Trimming took off 2 bases at V and 10 bases at J, with 9 bases between the two ends. The germline CDR1 and CDR2 sequences are SGHTA and FQGNSA. The CDR3 contains 12 residues. The CDR3 protein is CASSLMRREQFF. In DNA, the CDR3 is TGTGCCAGCAGCTTAATGAGGAGGGAGCAGTTCTTC.

The chain uses TRBV20-1 and TRBJ1-1; 9 nucleotides line up with TRBD1. This CDR3 is 14 amino acids long. After removal of 4 bases from V and 4 bases from J, the junction contained 7 bases not matched to a gene. Germline V gene sequence: CDR1 DFQATT, CDR2 SNEGSKA (reference sequence). This chain's CDR3 is CSATGQGGSTEAFF. CDR3 DNA: TGCAGTGCTACGGGACAGGGAGGAAGCACTGAAGCTTTCTTT.

The chain's CDR3 is CASSSAVGWGEAFF. The DNA for the CDR3 is TGCGCCAGCAGCTCCGCGGTGGGGTGGGGTGAAGCTTTCTTT. The chain uses TRBV4-3 and TRBJ1-1; unclear D gene. V lost 5 bases and J 7 bases, leaving 17 bases between the germline ends. From germline, CDR1 is LGHNA and CDR2 YSLEER. This CDR3 contains 14 residues.

Only a few counts were recorded for this clonotype. The chain is built from TRBV9 and TRBJ2-6; D is perhaps TRBD1 (6 bases). The CDR3 sequence is 18 residues long. With 0 bases removed from V and 2 bases from J, the gap between germline ends came to 15 bases. Per the germline V gene, CDR1 is SGDLS and CDR2 is YYNGEE. The CDR3 loop is CASSVDVQGYAGANVLTF. The CDR3, as DNA: TGTGCCAGCAGCGTAGACGTACAGGGTTATGCTGGGGCCAACGTCCTGACTTTC.

Only a few counts were recorded for this clonotype. The chain combines TRBV20-1 with TRBJ2-1, with D maybe TRBD2 (5 bases). This CDR3 comprises 15 residues. The germline gives CDR1 DFQATT, CDR2 SNEGSKA (reference sequence). V gave up 2 bases and J gave up 3 bases, with 14 bases separating them. CDR3 in amino acids: CSARRTHTLYNEQFF. The DNA for the CDR3 is TGCAGTGCTAGACGGACTCATACCCTCTACAATGAGCAGTTCTTC.

A note on this clonotype: This is likely a read error, given that the CDR3 carries no conserved phenylalanine or tryptophan at its end. DNA of the CDR3: TGCGCCAGCAGCTTGGCCGGGACTAGCAATCAGCCCCAGCATTTA. Translation gives CASSLAGTSNQPQHL. The chain carries TRBV5-1 and TRBJ1-5, with D perhaps matching TRBD1 (5 bases). The germline V and J ends were trimmed by 0 bases and 0 bases, with 7 bases remaining between them. The germline V gene has CDR1 SGHRS and CDR2 YFSETQ. The CDR3 is 15 amino acids.

The rearrangement uses TRBV20-1 and TRBJ1-6; unclear D gene. The V end was cut by 6 bases, the J end by 7 bases, with 16 bases between. Per the germline V gene, CDR1 is DFQATT and CDR2 is SNEGSKA (reference sequence). The length of the CDR3 is 14 residues. Here the CDR3 reads CSAVAGNTNSPLHF. CDR3 nucleotides: TGCAGTGCCGTAGCCGGGAACACAAATTCACCCCTCCACTTT.

This clonotype occurred a few times. V usage is TRBV4-2 and J usage is TRBJ2-1; D ambiguous. Trimming removed 8 bases from V and 10 bases from J, with 21 bases in between. CDR1 is LGHNA and CDR2 is YNFKEQ in the germline V gene. This CDR3 contains 14 residues. CDR3 sequence (DNA): TGTGCCAGCGGACCTAGTTTGGGTAAAGGGGAGCAGTTCTTC. This translates into CASGPSLGKGEQFF.

The sample holds a few counts of this clonotype. The chain joins TRBV20-1 to TRBJ1-6, with TRBD1 matching over 7 bases. Germline V gene sequence: CDR1 DFQATT, CDR2 SNEGSKA (reference sequence). After removal of 0 bases from V and 5 bases from J, the junction contained 4 bases not matched to a gene. The length of the CDR3 is 15 residues. DNA for the CDR3: TGCAGTGCTAGAGACGGGACAGCCCATAATTCACCCCTCCACTTT. Amino acid sequence: CSARDGTAHNSPLHF.

The chain uses TRBV3-1 and TRBJ2-2; 9 bases match TRBD1. CDR3 length equals 17 residues. CDR1 LGHDT and CDR2 YNNKEL come from the germline V gene (reference sequence). V shed 4 bases and J 1 base; nucleotides not matched to a gene: 7. CDR3 coding DNA: TGTGCCAGCAGCCCTGGTTGGGGACAGGGGAACACCGGGGAGCTGTTTTTT. Its translation is CASSPGWGQGNTGELFF. The whole variable domain, remainder taken from reference TRBV3-1 and TRBJ2-2, is DTAVSQTPKYLVTQMGNDKSIKCEQNLGHDTMYWYKQDSKKFLKIMFSYNNKELIINETVPNRFSPKSPDKAHLNLHINSLELGDSAVYFCASSPGWGQGNTGELFFGEGSRLTVL.

The sample holds many counts of this clonotype. The rearrangement uses TRBV10-2 and TRBJ2-1, with TRBD2 matching 12 bases. The CDR3 contains 14 residues. Germline V gene sequence: CDR1 WSHSY, CDR2 SAAADI. The CDR3 nucleotides are TGCGCAGCGGAGACTAGCGGGAGTTCTGGTGAGCAGTTCTTC. Its protein product is CAAETSGSSGEQFF.

CDR3 loop: CASSQELAGVEQYF. Written as DNA, the CDR3 is TGTGCCAGCAGCCAAGAACTAGCGGGAGTCGAGCAGTACTTC. The chain is built from TRBV4-2 and TRBJ2-7, with TRBD2 matching 11 bases. CDR3 length equals 14 residues. The germline gives CDR1 LGHNA, CDR2 YNFKEQ. Trimming removed 0 bases from V and 6 bases from J; junction bases left unmatched: 1.

The chain uses TRBV27 and TRBJ1-1; no definite D call. V lost 0 bases and J lost 3, with 11 bases in between. This CDR3 has 15 amino acids. CDR1 and CDR2 from the germline V gene are MNHEY and SMNVEV (reference sequence). As DNA, the CDR3 is TGTGCCAGCAGTTTATCGGTGGGATGGGACACTGAAGCTTTCTTT. The encoded protein is CASSLSVGWDTEAFF.

In DNA, the CDR3 is TGCAGCGGAGCCGCCGGGCGTTACGGCTACACCTTC. Amino acid sequence: CSGAAGRYGYTF. The chain is built from TRBV29-1 and TRBJ1-2; D is undetermined. The germline V gene encodes CDR1 SQVTM and CDR2 ANQGSEA. The CDR3 totals 12 residues. The germline V and J ends were trimmed by 7 bases and 8 bases, with 17 bases remaining between them.

The chain has TRBV3-1 and TRBJ2-1, with D tentatively TRBD1 or TRBD2 (6 bases each). The germline gives CDR1 LGHDT, CDR2 YNNKEL (reference sequence). The CDR3 totals 16 residues. Trimming stripped 1 base from V and 6 bases from J, with 16 bases between. The CDR3 here is CASSQGKGGPANEQFF. CDR3 DNA sequence: TGTGCCAGCAGCCAAGGAAAAGGGGGGCCGGCCAATGAGCAGTTCTTC.

This clonotype was counted only a few times. The gene calls are TRBV5-6 and TRBJ2-7, with unresolved D. The CDR3 consists of 12 residues. The V end was cut by 2 bases, the J end by 6 bases, with 9 bases between. The V gene's germline CDR1 is SGHDT and CDR2 YYEEEE. The CDR3 DNA sequence: TGTGCCAGCAGCTTAGTGATCTCCGAGCAGTACTTC. It yields the protein CASSLVISEQYF.